The 29 T cell receptor beta chains given below trace back to one sample, sequenced in a study of tumor and adjacent non-tumor tissue in lung cancer. TCRbeta libraries were built with three rounds of nested PCR, modified from ARM-PCR. Via MiXCR, TCRdb re-called the multiplex PCR reads, giving one row per CDR3 protein. In the table there are over 100,000 distinct CDR3 sequences, 50% to 70% of which are singletons. RNA was extracted from bulk tissue without any cell sorting. More than 3 cm separated this lung sample from the edge of the tumor. Sequencing was performed on distant non-tumor lung tissue. The receptors stem from a man in his 60s with non-small cell lung cancer.

The sample holds one count of this clonotype. An end of the junction differs from the germline gene, which may be a read error. The chain combines TRBV20-1 with TRBJ1-2; 7 bases align to TRBD1. Germline V gene sequence: CDR1 DFQATT, CDR2 SNEGSKA (reference sequence). CDR3 length: 13 residues. The CDR3 DNA sequence: TGCAGTGCTAGTAGGACAGGTAGATATGACTACACCTTC. It translates to CSASRTGRYDYTF.

This clonotype appeared once. A read error may explain this, as a much larger clone is one base away. V and J are TRBV6-5 and TRBJ2-7; maybe TRBD1 (6 bases). This CDR3 spans 13 amino acids. Germline V gene lookup returns CDR1 MNHEY and CDR2 SVGAGI. The CDR3 spells CASGYVAGDKQYF. CDR3 nucleotides: TGTGCCAGCGGTTATGTGGCAGGGGATAAGCAGTACTTC.

In regard to this clonotype: This is likely a read error, given that the CDR3 carries no conserved phenylalanine or tryptophan at its end. This chain uses TRBV12-3 or TRBV12-4 with TRBJ1-2, with D unresolved. There are 12 residues in the CDR3. CDR3 sequence (DNA): TGTACCAGCAGTTCGGCTAACTATGGCTACACCATC. Its translation: CTSSSANYGYTI.

Worth noting for this clonotype: Just one base apart from a much larger clone, this may be a read error. The genes are TRBV6-1 and TRBJ2-7, with D uncertain. This CDR3 contains 13 residues. Germline V lookup: CDR1 MNHNS, CDR2 SASEGT. In DNA, the CDR3 is TGTACCAGCACCGCTAGTATCTCCTACGAGCAGTACTTC. It codes for CTSTASISYEQYF.

The table lists this clonotype with many counts. The V gene is TRBV6-2 or TRBV6-3, the J gene TRBJ1-2, with D unresolved. Trimming stripped 4 bases from V and 6 bases from J, with 9 bases between. From germline, CDR1 is MNHEY and CDR2 SVGEGT. This CDR3 region has 12 residues. CDR3 loop: CASSSDRDGYTF. CDR3 coding DNA: TGTGCCAGCAGTTCGGACCGAGATGGCTACACCTTC.

Turning to this clonotype: At one end, the junction sequence differs from germline, possibly due to a read error. J is TRBJ1-4 and V is TRBV20-1, with D perhaps TRBD1 (6 bases). This CDR3 region has 15 residues. Germline V lookup: CDR1 DFQATT, CDR2 SNEGSKA (reference sequence). The CDR3 DNA reads TGCAGCGCTAGACCCACAGGGAAAACTAATGAAGAACTGTTTTTT. Residues: CSARPTGKTNEELFF.

The chain has TRBV5-1 and TRBJ2-2; D ambiguous. The V and J ends lost 0 bases and 0 bases respectively, with 9 bases between them. CDR1 SGHRS and CDR2 YFSETQ come from the germline V gene. The CDR3 sequence is 16 residues long. The CDR3 DNA follows: TGCGCCAGCAGCTTGGAAGGCTGGCCGAACACCGGGGAGCTGTTTTTT. Protein sequence: CASSLEGWPNTGELFF. Using reference TRBV5-1 and TRBJ2-2 for the parts outside the CDR3, the full variable domain is KAGVTQTPRYLIKTRGQQVTLSCSPISGHRSVSWYQQTPGQGLQFLFEYFSETQRNKGNFPGRFSGRQFSNSRSEMNVSTLELGDSALYLCASSLEGWPNTGELFFGEGSRLTVL.

Concerning this clonotype itself: With a much larger clone just one base away, this may be a read error. This rearrangement joins TRBV7-8 to TRBJ2-2; 7 bases match TRBD1. The CDR3 has 13 residues. Germline CDR1 SGHVS, CDR2 FQNEAQ. In DNA, the CDR3 is TGTGCCAGCCAACAGGGGAACACCAGGGAGCTGTTTTTT. Translated: CASQQGNTRELFF.

This chain uses TRBV28 with TRBJ2-7, with a possible D match to TRBD1 (6 bases). CDR3 length equals 13 residues. Between the trimmed V and J ends, which lost 7 bases and 3 bases, there was a span of 13 bases. CDR1 and CDR2 from the germline V gene are MDHEN and SYDVKM. CDR3 bases: TGTGCCAGCACAACAGGGATCAGCTACGAGCAGTACTTC. It translates to CASTTGISYEQYF. The whole variable domain, remainder taken from reference TRBV28 and TRBJ2-7, is DVKVTQSSRYLVKRTGEKVFLECVQDMDHENMFWYRQDPGLGLRLIYFSYDVKMKEKGDIPEGYSVSREKKERFSLILESASTNQTSMYLCASTTGISYEQYFGPGTRLTVT.

As regards this clonotype: One end of the junction varies from germline; a read error may be responsible. This rearrangement joins TRBV6-5 to TRBJ1-6; perhaps TRBD1 as D (5 bases). Germline V gene data show CDR1 as MNHEY and CDR2 as SVGAGI. The CDR3 contains 13 residues. The CDR3 sequence: CASRGLDKSPLHF. The CDR3, as DNA: TGTGCCAGCAGGGGACTCGATAAATCACCCCTCCACTTT.

Points on this clonotype: An end of the junction does not agree with germline; a read error may underlie this. The chain joins TRBV29-1 to TRBJ2-4; D may correspond to TRBD1 or TRBD2 (5 bases each). The germline V gene has CDR1 SQVTM and CDR2 ANQGSEA. The CDR3 is 12 amino acids. The CDR3 coding sequence is TGTAGCGTTGAATCGCAGGGCCACATTCAGTACTTC. This sequence encodes CSVESQGHIQYF. Full variable domain (outside the CDR3, taken from reference TRBV29-1 and TRBJ2-4): SAVISQKPSRDICQRGTSLTIQCQVDSQVTMMFWYRQQPGQSLTLIATANQGSEATYESGFVIDKFPISRPNLTFSTLTVSNMSPEDSSIYLCSVESQGHIQYFGAGTRLSVL.

Turning to this clonotype: Given a much more abundant clone one base away, this may be a read error. No conserved phenylalanine or tryptophan is present at the end of the CDR3, so a read error is the likely explanation. This chain uses TRBV12-5 with TRBJ2-5, with unresolved D. Trimming left V 1 base short and J 5 bases short, with 2 bases between. This CDR3 has 11 residues. The germline gives CDR1 LGHNT, CDR2 FRNRAP. This CDR3 reads CASGLGETQYI. The CDR3 DNA sequence: TGTGCTAGTGGTTTGGGGGAGACCCAGTACATC.

This clonotype occurred many times. The chain links TRBV6-2 or TRBV6-3 to TRBJ2-1; 7 bases line up with TRBD2. The CDR3 has 13 amino acids. V lost 7 bases to trimming and J lost 4 bases; unmatched junction nucleotides: 4. From germline, CDR1 is MNHEY and CDR2 SVGEGT. The CDR3 DNA is TGTGCCAGCATTGGACTAGAATACAATGAGCAGTTCTTC. This translates into CASIGLEYNEQFF.

This clonotype is labeled as hyperexpanded. The DNA of the CDR3 is TGTGCCAGCAGTAGGAGGAACACTGAAGCTTTCTTT. It specifies CASSRRNTEAFF. The chain combines TRBV12-3 or TRBV12-4 with TRBJ1-1; D gene unclear. The CDR3 is 12 amino acids. V lost 5 bases, J lost 1 base, and 5 bases lay in between.

The table lists this clonotype with many counts. CDR3 in DNA: TGTGCCAGCAGCTCTGGGCCCAGGGGCTCAGCCAAAAACATTCAGTACTTC. Translated: CASSSGPRGSAKNIQYF. The V gene is TRBV5-6, the J gene TRBJ2-4, with a tentative D call TRBD1 (6 bases). V dropped 3 bases and J dropped 0 bases, with 16 bases sitting between them. The germline V gene has CDR1 SGHDT and CDR2 YYEEEE. CDR3 size: 17 residues. Full variable domain (missing parts from reference TRBV5-6 and TRBJ2-4): DAGVTQSPTHLIKTRGQQVTLRCSPKSGHDTVSWYQQALGQGPQFIFQYYEEEERQRGNFPDRFSGHQFPNYSSELNVNALLLGDSALYLCASSSGPRGSAKNIQYFGAGTRLSVL.

Note on this clonotype: It may be a read error: a sequence one base away is much more abundant. Likely a read error: the CDR3 ends without its conserved phenylalanine or tryptophan. The chain links TRBV4-3 to TRBJ2-1; a weak D match, TRBD1 (5 bases). CDR1 and CDR2 (germline): LGHNA, YSLEER. Trimming took off 2 bases at V and 8 bases at J, with 10 bases between the two ends. The CDR3 runs 13 residues. In DNA, the CDR3 is TGCGCCAGCAGCCAACAGGGATTAGATGAGCAGTTCCTC. Protein: CASSQQGLDEQFL.

On this clonotype itself: An end of the junction differs from the germline gene, which may be a read error. The chain carries TRBV6-6 and TRBJ1-1, with D possibly TRBD1 on 6 matching bases. The CDR3 length is 16 residues. In germline, CDR1 is MNHNY, CDR2 SVGAGI (reference sequence). The CDR3 DNA sequence: TGTGCCAGCAGTAAGGGGTGGGACAACATGAACACTGAAGCTATCTTT. It codes for CASSKGWDNMNTEAIF.

This clonotype was recorded many times. The J gene is TRBJ1-3, the V gene TRBV6-1; D call uncertain. V gave up 3 bases and J gave up 0 bases, with 12 bases separating them. CDR1 and CDR2 (germline): MNHNS, SASEGT. CDR3 size: 16 residues. The CDR3 DNA sequence: TGTGCCAGCAGTGATGGGCCCGCATACTCTGGAAACACCATATATTTT. As protein: CASSDGPAYSGNTIYF.

The chain couples TRBV12-3 or TRBV12-4 to TRBJ2-7, with D tentatively TRBD1 (5 bases). CDR3 length equals 14 residues. In DNA form, the CDR3 reads TGTGTCGGCAGTCCTTACCAGGGATCCTACGAGCAGTACTTC. It is translated as CVGSPYQGSYEQYF.

The rearrangement links TRBV10-3 to TRBJ2-3, with TRBD2 matching 9 bases. Germline CDR1 is ENHRY and CDR2 is SYGVKD. The CDR3 runs 15 residues. Losses at the gene ends were 6 bases for V and 4 bases for J; bases not matched to a gene: 8. CDR3 nucleotides: TGTGCCATCAGGGCTGGCGGGGGGGGCCCAGATACGCAGTATTTT. Encoded protein: CAIRAGGGGPDTQYF.

Turning to this clonotype: An end of the junction differs from the germline gene, which may be a read error. V usage is TRBV5-4 and J usage is TRBJ1-5, with D hard to call. Germline CDR1 is SGHNT and CDR2 is YYREEE (reference sequence). The CDR3 length is 13 residues. CDR3 protein: CACSLDGNQPQHF. The CDR3 DNA reads as TGTGCCTGCAGCCTGGACGGCAATCAGCCCCAGCATTTT. Based on the CDR3 plus reference TRBV5-4 and TRBJ1-5, the full variable domain is ETGVTQSPTHLIKTRGQQVTLRCSSQSGHNTVSWYQQALGQGPQFIFQYYREEENGRGNFPPRFSGLQFPNYSSELNVNALELDDSALYLCACSLDGNQPQHFGDGTRLSIL.

DNA of the CDR3: TGCGCCAGCAGCCCCCGGGCAGATGTGAACACTGAAGCTTTCTTT. Its translation: CASSPRADVNTEAFF. The chain carries TRBV4-1 and TRBJ1-1; no firm D call. The V gene's germline CDR1 is MGHRA and CDR2 YSYEKL. This CDR3 region has 15 residues. V was cut by 4 bases and J by 0 bases, with 12 bases left in between.

This clonotype was observed many times. The V and J genes are TRBV29-1 and TRBJ2-3, with 7 positions matching TRBD2. Germline-derived CDR1 and CDR2 are SQVTM and ANQGSEA. CDR3 length: 13 residues. V shed 7 bases and J 1 base; nucleotides not matched to a gene: 5. CDR3 loop: CSGGGKGTDTQYF. The CDR3 coding sequence is TGCAGCGGGGGGGGGAAGGGCACAGATACGCAGTATTTT.

At least ten counts were recorded for this clonotype. This sequence joins TRBV20-1 and TRBJ2-3, with 10 positions matching TRBD2. The V segment lost 3 bases and the J segment 0 bases; nucleotides outside the gene matches: 9. CDR3 size: 17 residues. CDR1 and CDR2 from the germline V gene are DFQATT and SNEGSKA (reference sequence). CDR3 residues: CSASRLTSGSSTDTQYF. The CDR3 nucleotides read TGCAGTGCTAGTCGGCTGACTAGCGGGTCTAGCACAGATACGCAGTATTTT.

In the case of this clonotype: Since the CDR3 does not end with the conserved phenylalanine or tryptophan, this likely comes from a read error. This chain joins TRBV12-3 or TRBV12-4 and TRBJ2-2; D tentatively reads TRBD1 or TRBD2 (5 bases each). This CDR3 comprises 14 residues. The CDR3 here is CASSWGRHDGELFV. CDR3 sequence (DNA): TGTGCTAGCAGTTGGGGACGGCACGACGGGGAGCTGTTTGTT.

In regard to this clonotype: This could be a read error, since a much larger clone is one nucleotide away. The chain uses TRBV28 and TRBJ2-3, with 7 bases that match TRBD2. The V segment lost 6 bases and the J segment 6 bases; nucleotides outside the gene matches: 18. This CDR3 contains 17 residues. Germline lookup yields CDR1 MDHEN and CDR2 SYDVKM. The DNA of the CDR3 is TGTGCCAGCAGGCCTAACCTCGGACTAGTGGAAGGGGATACGCAGTATTTT. Protein sequence: CASRPNLGLVEGDTQYF. The complete variable domain, with remaining parts taken from reference TRBV28 and TRBJ2-3, reads DVKVTQSSRYLVKRTGEKVFLECVQDMDHENMFWYRQDPGLGLRLIYFSYDVKMKEKGDIPEGYSVSREKKERFSLILESASTNQTSMYLCASRPNLGLVEGDTQYFGPGTRLTVL.

On this clonotype itself: Germline is not matched at one junction end, which may reflect a read error. This rearrangement joins TRBV6-2 or TRBV6-3 to TRBJ2-1; the D gene is possibly TRBD1 (5 bases). CDR3 length: 14 residues. Germline lookup yields CDR1 MNHEY and CDR2 SVGEGT. CDR3 residues: CASSSRTLYNEQFF. CDR3 nucleotide sequence: TGTGCCAGCAGCTCCAGGACACTTTACAATGAGCAGTTCTTT.

The sample holds many counts of this clonotype. The chain links TRBV12-3 or TRBV12-4 to TRBJ2-2; D may match TRBD1 or TRBD2 (5 bases each). This CDR3 has 14 residues. V lost 7 bases, J lost 3 bases, and 12 bases lay in between. This CDR3 reads CASTRDGDTGELFF. The CDR3 DNA reads as TGTGCCAGCACTAGGGACGGAGACACCGGGGAGCTGTTTTTT.

As concerns this clonotype: A read error is possible here, since a much larger clone lies one base away. The V gene is TRBV5-4, the J gene TRBJ2-5; possibly TRBD1 for D (6 bases). Trimming took off 0 bases at V and 3 bases at J, with 12 bases between the two ends. The CDR3 totals 15 residues. Germline values: CDR1 SGHNT, CDR2 YYREEE (reference sequence). CDR3 loop: CASSLERKGEETQYF. For the CDR3, the DNA is TGTGCCAGCAGCTTGGAAAGGAAGGGGGAAGAGACCCAGTACTTC.